This T cell receptor beta chain comes out of a study of blood T cells in healthy people across ages. Points from the study as a whole: More naive CD4+ cells and higher diversity marked long-lived donors relative to aged donors.

Sample-barcoded 5' priming and a J-beta primer mix drove a second PCR of roughly 7 to 11 cycles. One entry per CDR3 protein, called by TCRdb with MiXCR from the 5' RACE reads. The sample shows about 640,000 distinct CDR3 sequences, about 53% of them seen only once. As for this clonotype: The target antigen is unknown.

Per sample, extraction of total RNA gave at least 5 micrograms in every case. Germline V gene sequence: CDR1 DFQATT, CDR2 SNEGSKA (reference sequence). This CDR3 comprises 17 residues. V dropped 2 bases and J dropped 8; count of bases not matched to a gene: 17. The chain couples TRBV20-1 to TRBJ2-1, with TRBD2 matching over 8 bases. This receptor was obtained from a man aged 55 to 70 in good health. What was sequenced was blood. CDR3 residues: CSARTGGWRLGGDEQFF. In DNA form, the CDR3 reads TGCAGTGCTAGAACGGGAGGGTGGCGGTTGGGGGGCGATGAGCAGTTCTTC.